A selection of T cell receptor beta chains follows, all from one sample in a study of cytomegalovirus exposure and HLA in healthy donors. The protocol was immunoSEQ multiplex PCR, while the TCRdb copy is restricted to in-frame clones and leaves out a portion. The sample holds about 130,000 clones; roughly four fifths are singletons and the top ten take about 1%. The specimen was PBMCs. These receptors all stem from a boy aged 5 to 17 in good health and CMV-seronegative. The CDR3 runs from the conserved cysteine through the conserved F or W. The order of the fields is CDR3 protein, CDR3 DNA, J gene, V gene, D gene, clone size. A D gene is named only where the DNA matches it firmly. Clone size is shown for a subset of rows, as once, few, many or a class of expanded clone.

CASSLGLGNTIYF TGTGCCAGCAGCTTGGGCCTTGGAAACACCATATATTTT TRBJ1-3 TRBV7-2 - -
CASSDGQGDNEKLFF TGTGCCAGCAGCGACGGACAGGGGGATAATGAAAAACTGTTTTTT TRBJ1-4 TRBV9 TRBD1 -
CAWSPDRQETQYF TGTGCCTGGAGCCCGGACAGACAAGAGACCCAGTACTTC TRBJ2-5 TRBV30 - few
CASSRGSTEAFF TGTGCCAGCAGCCGGGGGTCGACTGAAGCTTTCTTT TRBJ1-1 TRBV6-5 - -
CASSLLGGQGETQYF TGTGCCAGCAGCTTACTGGGCGGGCAAGGAGAGACCCAGTACTTC TRBJ2-5 TRBV7-3 - once
CASTPGGGRNTEAFF TGTGCCAGCACCCCGGGCGGGGGCAGGAACACTGAAGCTTTCTTT TRBJ1-1 TRBV2 - -
CASKTGTEAFF TGTGCCAGCAAAACAGGGACTGAAGCTTTCTTT TRBJ1-1 TRBV2 - -
CASSRDTPYEQYF TGTGCCAGCAGCAGGGACACCCCCTACGAGCAGTACTTC TRBJ2-7 TRBV2 - -
CASSLAAVFDNEQFF TGTGCCAGCAGCTTAGCAGCGGTCTTTGACAATGAGCAGTTCTTC TRBJ2-1 TRBV7-8 - -
CASTEGAKDTQYF TGTGCCAGCACCGAGGGGGCAAAAGATACGCAGTATTTT TRBJ2-3 TRBV2 TRBD1 -
CASSYGLASLEQYF TGTGCCAGCAGTTACGGACTAGCGTCTCTCGAGCAGTACTTC TRBJ2-7 TRBV6-6 TRBD2 -
CASSYLDRERNF TGTGCCAGCAGTTATCTTGACAGGGAAAGAAACTTC TRBJ2-7 TRBV6-6 TRBD1 -
CASSDEAAGTEAFF TGTGCCAGCAGTGATGAGGCGGCGGGGACTGAAGCTTTCTTT TRBJ1-1 TRBV6-4 - -
CASSLGGGDRAKNIQYF TGTGCCAGCAGCTTGGGGGGAGGGGATCGGGCCAAAAACATTCAGTACTTC TRBJ2-4 TRBV5-4 TRBD2 -
CASSGPLNEQFF TGTGCCAGCAGTGGCCCCCTAAATGAGCAGTTCTTC TRBJ2-1 TRBV2 - -
CASSLEPGQPYEQYF TGCGCCAGCAGCTTGGAACCGGGACAGCCTTACGAGCAGTACTTC TRBJ2-7 TRBV5-1 TRBD1 once
CAWSVGTLVDQPQHF TGTGCCTGGAGTGTCGGGACACTTGTAGATCAGCCCCAGCATTTT TRBJ1-5 TRBV30 - few
CASSPSGTGMLTGEKLFF TGTGCCAGCAGCCCCTCCGGGACAGGGATGCTTACGGGAGAAAAACTGTTTTTT TRBJ1-4 TRBV7-9 TRBD1 once